These T cell receptor beta chains were read from a single sample in a study of CD8+CD57+ T cells in acquired aplastic anemia. A single record per CDR3 protein comes from TCRdb applying MiXCR to the reads. The sample holds about 270,000 distinct CDR3 sequences, approximately 56% seen once. Sequenced: sorted CD4+, CD8+, or CD8+CD57+ T cells (not recorded which) from PBMCs. Every receptor here comes from a human donor with severe aplastic anemia or a healthy control (not recorded which). Each CDR3 is given with its conserved first and last residue. D genes are given only for firm matches. Expanded clones get a size class; other rows say once, few or many, or leave the size out.

TRBV11-2	NA	TRBJ2-4	NA	CASSLPGVGAKNIQYF	TGTGCCAGCAGCTTACCAGGGGTGGGGGCCAAAAACATTCAGTACTTC
TRBV29-1	NA	TRBJ1-1	many	CSVEEGSAEAFF	TGCAGCGTTGAAGAGGGGTCGGCTGAAGCTTTCTTT
TRBV7-9	NA	TRBJ1-6	many	CASSLDPNSPLHF	TGTGCCAGCAGCTTAGATCCAAATTCACCCCTCCACTTT
TRBV19	NA	TRBJ2-3	NA	CASSIARGRTDTQYF	TGTGCCAGTAGTATAGCCAGAGGGCGCACAGATACGCAGTATTTT
TRBV7-2	NA	TRBJ2-1	many	CASSRTDRLVNEQFF	TGTGCCAGCAGCCGAACAGACAGGCTTGTCAATGAGCAGTTCTTC
TRBV6-5	TRBD2	TRBJ2-7	many	CASSQAGGSSYEQYF	TGTGCCAGCAGCCAAGCGGGGGGGAGCTCCTACGAGCAGTACTTC
TRBV12-3/TRBV12-4	TRBD2	TRBJ2-1	NA	CASSQRTSGHNEQFF	TGTGCCAGCAGTCAACGGACTAGCGGACACAATGAGCAGTTCTTC
TRBV10-3	TRBD2	TRBJ2-3	NA	CAISGHIPGLAGMDTQYF	TGTGCCATCAGTGGACACATTCCGGGACTAGCGGGTATGGATACGCAGTATTTT
TRBV11-1	NA	TRBJ2-7	many	CASSERISYEQYF	TGTGCCAGCAGCGAACGGATTTCCTACGAGCAGTACTTC
TRBV19	NA	TRBJ2-7	many	CASRITDGSTYEQYF	TGTGCCAGTAGAATTACGGACGGTTCGACCTACGAGCAGTACTTC
TRBV30	NA	TRBJ2-3	few	CAWGGDTQYF	TGTGCCTGGGGGGGGGATACGCAGTATTTT
TRBV7-9	TRBD1	TRBJ2-5	once	CASGLSRDRGRETQYF	TGTGCCAGCGGCCTCAGCAGGGACAGGGGGCGGGAGACCCAGTACTTC
TRBV15	NA	TRBJ2-4	NA	CATSREGQNIQYF	TGTGCCACCAGCAGAGAAGGGCAAAACATTCAGTACTTC
TRBV20-1	TRBD1	TRBJ1-2	once	CSAEDRNYGYTF	TGCAGTGCTGAGGACAGGAACTATGGCTACACCTTC
TRBV7-8	TRBD2	TRBJ2-3	NA	CASSQEGTSGLLDTQYF	TGTGCCAGCAGCCAAGAAGGGACTAGCGGATTGCTTGATACGCAGTATTTT
TRBV2	NA	TRBJ2-2	NA	CASSERRIGELFF	TGTGCCAGCAGTGAGAGGCGAATCGGGGAGCTGTTTTTT
TRBV20-1	NA	TRBJ2-5	many	CSAPASTSGTSGTQYF	TGCAGTGCTCCTGCTTCGACGAGCGGTACGTCCGGGACCCAGTACTTC
TRBV2	TRBD2	TRBJ2-7	NA	CASREGLAGGLLEQYF	TGTGCCAGCAGGGAGGGACTAGCGGGGGGGCTACTCGAGCAGTACTTC
TRBV7-3	NA	TRBJ1-6	NA	CASSWTERSPLHF	TGTGCCAGCAGCTGGACAGAGAGATCACCCCTCCACTTT
TRBV20-1	NA	TRBJ2-1	once	CSARGGGGAYNEQFF	TGCAGTGCTAGGGGGGGAGGGGGGGCATACAATGAGCAGTTCTTC
TRBV12-3/TRBV12-4	TRBD1	TRBJ2-5	NA	CASRPNPGQGGQETQYF	TGTGCCAGCAGGCCGAACCCGGGACAGGGAGGGCAAGAGACCCAGTACTTC
TRBV29-1	NA	TRBJ1-1	NA	CSAQIGRVNTEAFF	TGCAGCGCCCAGATAGGACGGGTGAACACTGAAGCTTTCTTT
TRBV27	TRBD1	TRBJ1-1	NA	CASSFGGTGYMNTEAFF	TGTGCCAGCAGTTTCGGCGGGACAGGGTACATGAACACTGAAGCTTTCTTT
TRBV7-9	NA	TRBJ2-3	NA	CASSKQGGGTDTQYF	TGTGCCAGCAGCAAACAGGGGGGAGGGACAGATACGCAGTATTTT
TRBV2	TRBD1	TRBJ1-2	NA	CASARQGAVGYTF	TGTGCCAGCGCCAGGCAGGGGGCGGTGGGCTACACCTTC
TRBV5-1	NA	TRBJ1-4	once	CASSRAGTTQGEKLFF	TGCGCCAGCAGCAGAGCCGGGACAACTCAAGGGGAAAAACTGTTTTTT
TRBV20-1	TRBD2	TRBJ2-7	NA	CSARVGGSPSYEQYF	TGCAGTGCTAGAGTAGGCGGGAGCCCCTCCTACGAGCAGTACTTC
TRBV9	NA	TRBJ1-4	NA	CASSSDGVSTNEKLFF	TGTGCCAGCAGCTCAGATGGGGTTTCAACTAATGAAAAACTGTTTTTT
TRBV29-1	NA	TRBJ1-1	once	CSVEKGLNTEAFF	TGCAGCGTTGAGAAAGGTTTGAACACTGAAGCTTTCTTT
TRBV2	NA	TRBJ2-7	NA	CASRRVYEQYF	TGTGCCAGCAGGAGAGTCTACGAGCAGTACTTC
TRBV20-1	NA	TRBJ1-1	NA	CSARDVGMNTEAFF	TGCAGTGCTAGAGATGTCGGCATGAACACTGAAGCTTTCTTT
TRBV7-9	NA	TRBJ1-2	many	CASTLSARTDGYTF	TGTGCCAGCACCCTATCTGCCCGGACGGATGGCTACACCTTC
TRBV20-1	TRBD2	TRBJ2-2	NA	CSARDPGLAAGELFF	TGCAGTGCTAGAGATCCGGGACTAGCGGCCGGGGAGCTGTTTTTT
TRBV20-1	NA	TRBJ1-5	NA	CSAEDGVAQHF	TGCAGTGCAGAAGACGGGGTTGCCCAGCATTTT
TRBV7-9	NA	TRBJ2-1	NA	CASSLGTLEVDEQFF	TGTGCCAGCAGCTTGGGGACACTAGAAGTTGATGAGCAGTTCTTC
TRBV19	NA	TRBJ1-1	NA	CASSIEVGGPGEAFF	TGTGCCAGTAGTATAGAAGTGGGAGGGCCTGGTGAAGCTTTCTTT
TRBV4-2	NA	TRBJ1-2	many	CASSPTDGNYGYTF	TGTGCCAGCAGTCCTACCGACGGGAACTATGGCTACACCTTC
TRBV6-5	NA	TRBJ2-7	NA	CASTDGSPYEKYF	TGTGCCAGCACCGACGGCAGCCCTTACGAGAAGTACTTC
TRBV6-1	NA	TRBJ1-1	NA	CASSPDRSDTEAFF	TGTGCCAGCAGTCCAGACAGGAGTGACACTGAAGCTTTCTTT
TRBV19	TRBD1	TRBJ1-6	few	CASKGGTGGSNSPLHF	TGTGCCAGTAAAGGAGGGACAGGGGGCTCTAATTCACCCCTCCACTTT
TRBV19	NA	TRBJ1-5	once	CASTNSGNQPQHF	TGTGCCAGTACCAACAGCGGCAATCAGCCCCAGCATTTT
TRBV15	NA	TRBJ2-7	NA	CATSRDLLTSSHF	TGTGCCACCAGCAGAGATCTTCTGACGAGCAGTCACTTC